Each of the 23 T cell receptor beta chains below was sequenced from the same sample in a study of blood T cell repertoires in COVID-19. Sequencing used immunoSEQ multiplex PCR; TCRdb keeps in-frame clones, though not all of them. Among about 210,000 clones, 85% were seen once, and the ten largest hold approximately 0.9%. The sample consisted of peripheral blood. These TCRs come from a man between 60 and 70 years old with COVID-19, enrolled during active disease.

The chain couples TRBV2 to TRBJ1-5; TRBD1 matches at 8 bases. Germline V lookup: CDR1 SNHLY, CDR2 FYNNEI. V trimming: 7 bases; J trimming: 3 bases; junction bases outside the gene matches: 8. The CDR3 extends over 15 amino acids. The chain's CDR3 is CASNRQGMNNQPQHF. The CDR3 region has the DNA TGTGCCAGCAACCGACAGGGGATGAACAATCAGCCCCAGCATTTT.

This chain connects TRBV2 to TRBJ1-6; D is perhaps TRBD1 (5 bases). From germline, CDR1 is SNHLY and CDR2 FYNNEI. The CDR3 has 14 amino acids. V was pared by 7 bases and J by 7 bases, with 14 bases between. DNA of the CDR3: TGTGCCAGCACTCTCGGGACTGGGAATTCACCCCTCCACTTT. Translating it yields CASTLGTGNSPLHF.

The genes are TRBV29-1 and TRBJ1-2; D is unresolved. The germline CDR1 and CDR2 sequences are SQVTM and ANQGSEA. There are 12 residues in the CDR3. The ends were cut back, 0 bases at V and 4 bases at J, with 6 bases in the middle. The CDR3 protein is CSVEDLVYGYTF. The CDR3 region has the DNA TGCAGCGTTGAAGATCTAGTCTATGGCTACACCTTC.

This clone was seen a handful of times. The genes are TRBV7-9 and TRBJ1-1; D is uncertain. Germline V gene lookup returns CDR1 SEHNR and CDR2 FQNEAQ (reference sequence). V was clipped by 2 bases and J by 7 bases, with 17 bases between them. The length of the CDR3 is 15 residues. The CDR3 DNA follows: TGTGCCAGCAGCTTAACCGAGACACCTACAATTGAAGCTTTCTTT. Its protein product is CASSLTETPTIEAFF.

The chain couples TRBV5-1 to TRBJ1-2, with D unresolved. The CDR3 has 14 amino acids. Germline V gene data show CDR1 as SGHRS and CDR2 as YFSETQ. Trimming shortened V by 2 bases and J by 6 bases, and 14 bases separated the two germline ends. The CDR3 DNA sequence: TGCGCCAGCAGCTTCGCCGGGGAGCTGCATGGCTACACCTTC. This sequence encodes CASSFAGELHGYTF.

The chain employs TRBV27 and TRBJ2-1; 15 bases line up with TRBD2. Per germline, CDR1 MNHEY and CDR2 SMNVEV (reference sequence). The trim removed 6 bases at V and 10 bases at J, leaving 16 bases unmatched. The CDR3 totals 18 residues. CDR3 amino acids: CASRTQVGTSGRRGEQFF. The CDR3 nucleotides read TGTGCCAGCAGGACGCAAGTAGGGACTAGCGGGAGGCGGGGCGAGCAGTTCTTC.

The rearrangement joins TRBV5-1 to TRBJ2-7, with D possibly matching TRBD2 (6 bases). Germline CDR1 is SGHRS and CDR2 is YFSETQ. This CDR3 comprises 14 residues. Trimming stripped 3 bases from V and 3 bases from J, with 13 bases between. In DNA, the CDR3 is TGCGCCAGCAGCTCCGGGACTGCCAACTACGAGCAGTACTTC. It translates to CASSSGTANYEQYF. The full variable domain, completed using reference TRBV5-1 and TRBJ2-7, is KAGVTQTPRYLIKTRGQQVTLSCSPISGHRSVSWYQQTPGQGLQFLFEYFSETQRNKGNFPGRFSGRQFSNSRSEMNVSTLELGDSALYLCASSSGTANYEQYFGPGTRLTVT.

This clone was seen a few times. The chain joins TRBV27 to TRBJ1-1; D not resolved. With 3 bases removed from V and 3 bases from J, the gap between germline ends came to 11 bases. CDR1 and CDR2 (germline): MNHEY, SMNVEV (reference sequence). The CDR3 is 14 amino acids. In DNA form, the CDR3 reads TGTGCCAGCAGTTTCTCCTCCAGGTACACTGAAGCTTTCTTT. Amino acid sequence: CASSFSSRYTEAFF.

The V gene is TRBV6-5, the J gene TRBJ1-1, with D tentatively TRBD1 (5 bases). V lost 7 bases, J lost 5 bases, and 11 bases lay in between. The CDR3 sequence is 12 residues long. CDR1 is MNHEY, CDR2 SVGAGI, per germline. CDR3 sequence reads: CASTRVRTEAFF. DNA of the CDR3: TGTGCCAGCACCAGGGTGAGAACTGAAGCTTTCTTT.

This chain connects TRBV30 to TRBJ1-2; D remains unclear. Germline values: CDR1 GTSNPN, CDR2 SVGIG (reference sequence). The CDR3 has 13 amino acids. V was clipped by 1 base and J by 6 bases, with 12 bases between them. The chain's CDR3 is CAWSAGGGDGYTF. The CDR3 nucleotides read TGTGCCTGGAGTGCCGGCGGCGGTGATGGCTACACCTTC.

This clone was seen just once. This sequence joins TRBV5-1 and TRBJ1-2; D gene uncertain. In germline, CDR1 is SGHRS, CDR2 YFSETQ. This CDR3 contains 13 residues. V lost 7 bases and J lost 8, with 18 bases in between. The CDR3 DNA sequence: TGCGCCAGCGCGGAACCCGGGGTAGGGGGCTACACCTTC. The encoded protein is CASAEPGVGGYTF.

The chain combines TRBV28 with TRBJ1-1; TRBD1 matches 9 bases. The CDR3 consists of 14 residues. Germline CDR1 and CDR2: MDHEN and SYDVKM. J gave up 4 bases and V 6 bases, and 6 bases lay outside the gene matches. CDR3 sequence: CASRAQGAGTEAFF. The CDR3, as DNA: TGTGCCAGCAGGGCACAGGGGGCAGGCACTGAAGCTTTCTTT.

The chain uses TRBV28 and TRBJ1-1; tentatively, D is TRBD1 (6 bases). The germline CDR1 and CDR2 sequences are MDHEN and SYDVKM. The CDR3 is 12 amino acids. V was pared by 6 bases and J by 2 bases, with 7 bases between. CDR3 in amino acids: CASRDSNTEAFF. Written as DNA, the CDR3 is TGTGCCAGCAGGGACAGTAACACTGAAGCTTTCTTT.

The rearrangement links TRBV30 to TRBJ2-7; TRBD1 matches at 10 bases. The CDR3 consists of 14 residues. Germline V gene sequence: CDR1 GTSNPN, CDR2 SVGIG (reference sequence). Trimming removed 4 bases from V and 3 bases from J; junction bases left unmatched: 6. The CDR3, as DNA: TGTGCCTGGAATCCGGGACAGGGGAGCTACGAGCAGTACTTC. This gives the protein CAWNPGQGSYEQYF.

The rearrangement uses TRBV6-6 and TRBJ2-7; 7 bases map to TRBD1. V lost 6 bases to trimming and J lost 4 bases; unmatched junction nucleotides: 12. The CDR3 is 15 residues long. Germline-derived CDR1 and CDR2 are MNHNY and SVGAGI (reference sequence). The CDR3 DNA reads TGTGCCAGCAGCCCCGACAGGGCCCCCCTTTACGAGCAGTACTTC. It specifies CASSPDRAPLYEQYF.

The chain recombines TRBV5-1 with TRBJ1-4; 9 bases align to TRBD1. V shed 4 bases, J shed 8 bases, and the junction held 12 bases outside the gene matches. The CDR3 is made up of 16 amino acids. The germline V gene has CDR1 SGHRS and CDR2 YFSETQ. CDR3 amino acids: CASSGDTGGAGEKLFF. The CDR3 coding sequence is TGCGCCAGCAGCGGGGACACAGGGGGCGCAGGCGAAAAACTGTTTTTT.

The chain has TRBV4-3 and TRBJ1-5; 7 nucleotides align to TRBD1. V dropped 3 bases and J dropped 6; count of bases not matched to a gene: 8. The CDR3 runs to 15 residues. Germline CDR1 is LGHNA and CDR2 is YSLEER. The CDR3 DNA reads TGCGCCAGCAGCCAGGTTGACAGGGTGGGTCAGCCCCAGCATTTT. It yields the protein CASSQVDRVGQPQHF.

V usage is TRBV19 and J usage is TRBJ1-2; TRBD1 matches at 8 bases. In germline, CDR1 is LNHDA, CDR2 SQIVND (reference sequence). This CDR3 is built from 12 residues. The J segment lost 7 bases and the V segment lost 5 bases, leaving 3 bases of the junction unmatched. CDR3 nucleotides: TGTGCCAGTAGTTTCGGACAGGGTGGCTACACCTTC. Translated, it gives CASSFGQGGYTF.

As for this clone: Additional DNA sequences in this sample encode the identical CDR3. The V call is TRBV19, the J call TRBJ2-5; D not certain. The CDR3 runs to 11 residues. Germline V gene lookup returns CDR1 LNHDA and CDR2 SQIVND (reference sequence). V was pared by 3 bases and J by 5 bases, with 4 bases between. CDR3 protein: CASSIRETQYF. The CDR3 DNA sequence: TGTGCCAGTAGTATTCGGGAGACCCAGTACTTC.

The V gene is TRBV7-9, the J gene TRBJ1-6; possible D gene TRBD1, 6 bases. This CDR3 contains 15 residues. The germline gives CDR1 SEHNR, CDR2 FQNEAQ (reference sequence). Trimming stripped 5 bases from V and 8 bases from J, with 16 bases between. CDR3 residues: CASSTRQAPDSPLHF. CDR3 in DNA: TGTGCCAGCAGCACTAGACAGGCTCCGGATTCACCCCTCCACTTT. Together with reference TRBV7-9 and TRBJ1-6, the CDR3 gives the full variable domain: DTGVSQNPRHKITKRGQNVTFRCDPISEHNRLYWYRQTLGQGPEFLTYFQNEAQLEKSRLLSDRFSAERPKGSFSTLEIQRTEQGDSAMYLCASSTRQAPDSPLHFGNGTRLTVT.

This chain joins TRBV3-1 (or the pseudogene TRBV3-2) and TRBJ1-3; D is unresolved. Germline V gene data show CDR1 as LGHDT and CDR2 as YNNKEL (reference sequence). The CDR3 contains 15 residues. V lost 7 bases and J 2 bases, leaving 15 bases between the germline ends. The CDR3 region has the DNA TGTGCCAGCACCCCCGGGAGGACGACTGGAAACACCATATATTTT. Encoded protein: CASTPGRTTGNTIYF.

The chain recombines TRBV5-6 with TRBJ1-4; weak D call: TRBD1 (5 bases). Germline-derived CDR1 and CDR2 are SGHDT and YYEEEE. The CDR3 contains 15 residues. V was shortened by 4 bases and J by 0 bases, with 10 bases between the two germline ends. In DNA, the CDR3 is TGTGCCAGCAGCATAACAGGCCCAACTAATGAAAAACTGTTTTTT. Protein sequence: CASSITGPTNEKLFF.

This clone showed up just once. This chain links TRBV15 with TRBJ1-1, with D unclear. With 3 bases removed from V and 0 bases from J, the gap between germline ends came to 11 bases. The CDR3 is 15 residues long. Per germline, CDR1 LNHNV and CDR2 YYDKDF (reference sequence). This CDR3 reads CATSSYSVMNTEAFF. DNA for the CDR3: TGTGCCACCAGCAGTTACAGTGTAATGAACACTGAAGCTTTCTTT. Full variable domain (missing parts from reference TRBV15 and TRBJ1-1): DAMVIQNPRYQVTQFGKPVTLSCSQTLNHNVMYWYQQKSSQAPKLLFHYYDKDFNNEADTPDNFQSRRPNTSFCFLDIRSPGLGDTAMYLCATSSYSVMNTEAFFGQGTRLTVV.